Listed below are T cell receptor beta chains from one sample, sequenced in a study of regulatory T cells in long-lasting Graves disease. Using its own MiXCR run on the multiplex PCR reads, TCRdb lists one record per CDR3 protein. The sample has about 400,000 distinct CDR3 sequences; about a sixth are singletons. The material was peripheral blood mononuclear cells (PBMCs), obtained at new diagnosis, from a patient treated with antithyroid drugs. These receptors were collected from a female donor with Graves disease. CDR3s include the opening cysteine and the closing phenylalanine or tryptophan. Each record gives: D gene, clone size, J gene, CDR3 length, V gene, CDR3 DNA, CDR3 protein. A D gene is named only where the DNA matches it firmly. Size is stated for part of the rows, as once, few or many counts, or as a class when the clone is expanded.

>NA|many|TRBJ2-2|16|TRBV5-4
TGTGCCAGCAGGAACCGCATGGGCTCAAGATCCCGGGAGCTGTTTTTT
CASRNRMGSRSRELFF
>TRBD1|NA|TRBJ2-5|14|TRBV2
TGTGCCACCGCGGAAGGGGGCGGCCAAGAGACCCAGTACTTC
CATAEGGGQETQYF
>NA|many|TRBJ2-1|20|TRBV15
TGTGCCACCAGCAGAGGGGGGTATGGACTACCTTTAATGGTTGGAGTGGAGCAGTTCTTC
CATSRGGYGLPLMVGVEQFF
>NA|many|TRBJ1-3|12|TRBV20-1
TGCAGTGCGGTATTCTCTGGAAACACCATATATTTT
CSAVFSGNTIYF
>NA|NA|TRBJ2-1|14|TRBV12-3/TRBV12-4
TGTGCCAGCAGTTCCTCAGACAGATACAATGAGCAGTTCTTC
CASSSSDRYNEQFF
>TRBD2|many|TRBJ2-7|16|TRBV7-2
TGTGCCAGCAGCTTTGAGGGACTAGCGGGAGGTGGTGAGCAGTACTTC
CASSFEGLAGGGEQYF
>NA|many|TRBJ1-1|13|TRBV4-1
TGCGCCAGCAGCCAAGCGGAAGGGGTTAAGGCTTTCTTT
CASSQAEGVKAFF
>NA|few|TRBJ2-3|15|TRBV27
TGTGCCAGCAGTTTATTAGCCCCGGGCACAGATACGCAGTATTTT
CASSLLAPGTDTQYF
>NA|NA|TRBJ2-2|16|TRBV6-2/TRBV6-3
TGTGCCAGCAGTGGAGCGTTTGGGTCGAACACCGGGGGGCTGTTTTTT
CASSGAFGSNTGGLFF
>TRBD1|NA|TRBJ2-5|16|TRBV6-9
TGTGCCAGCAGTTACGACCGGCGGGACAGGGGAGAGACCCAGTACTTC
CASSYDRRDRGETQYF
>NA|many|TRBJ1-1|16|TRBV9
TGTGCCAGCAGCGTAGGGGAGGGGGTGGGACCGACTGAAGCTTTCTTT
CASSVGEGVGPTEAFF
>TRBD1|many|TRBJ1-1|16|TRBV28
TGTGCCAGCAGTCTCGGGACAGACCTCATGAACACTGAAGCTTTCTTT
CASSLGTDLMNTEAFF
>NA|NA|TRBJ2-5|13|TRBV3-1
TGTGCCAGCAGCCCCCTTGGGGAAGAGACCCAGTACTTC
CASSPLGEETQYF